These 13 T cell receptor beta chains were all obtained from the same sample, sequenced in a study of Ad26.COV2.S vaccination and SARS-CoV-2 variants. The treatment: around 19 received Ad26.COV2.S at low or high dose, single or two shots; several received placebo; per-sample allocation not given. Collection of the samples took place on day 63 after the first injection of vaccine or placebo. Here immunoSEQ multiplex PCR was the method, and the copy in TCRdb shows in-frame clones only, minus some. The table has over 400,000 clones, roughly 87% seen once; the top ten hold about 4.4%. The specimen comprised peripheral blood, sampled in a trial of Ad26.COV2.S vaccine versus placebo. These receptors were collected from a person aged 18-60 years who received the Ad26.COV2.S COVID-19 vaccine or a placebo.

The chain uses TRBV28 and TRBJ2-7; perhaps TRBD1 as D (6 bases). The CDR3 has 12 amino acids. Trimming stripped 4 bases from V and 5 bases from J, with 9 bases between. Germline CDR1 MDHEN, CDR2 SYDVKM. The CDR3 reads CASSSGQDEQYF. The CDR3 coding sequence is TGTGCCAGCAGTTCGGGACAAGACGAGCAGTACTTC.

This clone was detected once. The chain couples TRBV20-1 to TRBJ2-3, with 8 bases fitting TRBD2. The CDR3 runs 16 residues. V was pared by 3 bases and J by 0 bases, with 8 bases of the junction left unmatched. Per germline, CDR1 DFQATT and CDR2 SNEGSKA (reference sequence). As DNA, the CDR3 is TGCAGTGCTAGTCCCTTTAGCGGGGCTAGCACAGATACGCAGTATTTT. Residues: CSASPFSGASTDTQYF.

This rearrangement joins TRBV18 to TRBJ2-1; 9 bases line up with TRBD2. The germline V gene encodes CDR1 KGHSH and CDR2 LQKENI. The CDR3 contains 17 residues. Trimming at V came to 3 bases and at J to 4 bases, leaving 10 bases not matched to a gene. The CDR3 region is CASSPIAGGPGYNEQFF. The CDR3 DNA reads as TGTGCCAGCTCACCGATCGCGGGAGGGCCGGGGTACAATGAGCAGTTCTTC. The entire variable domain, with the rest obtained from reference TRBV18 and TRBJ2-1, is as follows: NAGVMQNPRHLVRRRGQEARLRCSPMKGHSHVYWYRQLPEEGLKFMVYLQKENIIDESGMPKERFSAEFPKEGPSILRIQQVVRGDSAAYFCASSPIAGGPGYNEQFFGPGTRLTVL.

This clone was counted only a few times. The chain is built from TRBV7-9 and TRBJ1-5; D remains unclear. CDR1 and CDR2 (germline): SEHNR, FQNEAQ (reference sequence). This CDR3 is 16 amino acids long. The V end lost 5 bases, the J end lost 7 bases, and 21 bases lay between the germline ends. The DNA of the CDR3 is TGTGCCAGCAGCCCGAGCCTCGGCCCGGAGGTGCAGCCCCAGCATTTT. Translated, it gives CASSPSLGPEVQPQHF.

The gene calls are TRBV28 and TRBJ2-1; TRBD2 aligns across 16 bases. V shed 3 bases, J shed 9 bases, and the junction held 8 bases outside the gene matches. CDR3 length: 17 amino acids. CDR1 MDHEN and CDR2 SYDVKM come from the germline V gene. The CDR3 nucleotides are TGTGCCAGCAGTTTTCTAGGGACTAGCGGGAGGGCCCTTGAGCAGTTCTTC. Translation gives CASSFLGTSGRALEQFF.

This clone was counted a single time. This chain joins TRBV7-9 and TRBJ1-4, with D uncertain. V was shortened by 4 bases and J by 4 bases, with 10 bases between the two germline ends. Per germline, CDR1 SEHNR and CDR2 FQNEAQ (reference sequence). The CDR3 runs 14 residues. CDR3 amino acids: CASSSYQSNEKLFF. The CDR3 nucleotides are TGTGCCAGCAGCTCGTACCAGAGTAATGAAAAACTGTTTTTT.

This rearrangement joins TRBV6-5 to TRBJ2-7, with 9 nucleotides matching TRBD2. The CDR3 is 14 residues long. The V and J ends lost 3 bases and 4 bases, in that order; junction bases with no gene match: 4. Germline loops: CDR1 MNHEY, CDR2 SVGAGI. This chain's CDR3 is CASSYGSGSYEQYF. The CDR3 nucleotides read TGTGCCAGCAGTTATGGTAGCGGGAGTTACGAGCAGTACTTC.

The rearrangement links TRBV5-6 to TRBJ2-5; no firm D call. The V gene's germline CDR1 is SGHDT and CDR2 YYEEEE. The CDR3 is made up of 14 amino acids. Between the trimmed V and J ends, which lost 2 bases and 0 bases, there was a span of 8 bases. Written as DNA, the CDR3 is TGTGCCAGCAGCTTCCGACACTACCAAGAGACCCAGTACTTC. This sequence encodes CASSFRHYQETQYF.

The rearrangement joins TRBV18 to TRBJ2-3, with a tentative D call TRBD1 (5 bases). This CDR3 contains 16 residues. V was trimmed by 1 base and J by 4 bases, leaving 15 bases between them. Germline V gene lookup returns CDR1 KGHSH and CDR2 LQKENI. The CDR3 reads CASSPRSLRVADTQYF. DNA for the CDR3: TGTGCCAGCTCACCACGATCGCTCAGGGTGGCAGATACGCAGTATTTT.

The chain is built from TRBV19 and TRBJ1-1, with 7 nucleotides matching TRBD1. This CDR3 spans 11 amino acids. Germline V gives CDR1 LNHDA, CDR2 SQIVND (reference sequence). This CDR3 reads CAARGAGGAFF. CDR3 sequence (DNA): TGTGCAGCCCGGGGGGCAGGGGGAGCTTTCTTT.

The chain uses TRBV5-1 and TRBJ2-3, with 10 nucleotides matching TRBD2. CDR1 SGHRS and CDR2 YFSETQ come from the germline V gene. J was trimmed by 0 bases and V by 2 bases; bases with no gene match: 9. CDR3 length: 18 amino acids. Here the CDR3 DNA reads TGCGCCAGCAGCTTTAGCGGGAGGCCCCGGCGTAGCACAGATACGCAGTATTTT. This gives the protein CASSFSGRPRRSTDTQYF.

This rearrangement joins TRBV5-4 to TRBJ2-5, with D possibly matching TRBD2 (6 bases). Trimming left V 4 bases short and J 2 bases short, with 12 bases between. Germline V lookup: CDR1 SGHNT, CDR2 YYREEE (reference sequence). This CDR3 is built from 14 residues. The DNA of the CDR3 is TGTGCCAGCAGCCCAACCGGGGGTCAAGAGACCCAGTACTTC. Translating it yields CASSPTGGQETQYF.

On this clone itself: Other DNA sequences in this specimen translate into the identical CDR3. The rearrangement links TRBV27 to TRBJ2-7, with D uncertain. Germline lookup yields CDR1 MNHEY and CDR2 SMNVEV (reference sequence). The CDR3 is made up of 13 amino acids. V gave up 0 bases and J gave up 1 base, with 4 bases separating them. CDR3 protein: CASSLSGSYEQYF. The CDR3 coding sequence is TGTGCCAGCAGTTTATCCGGTTCCTACGAGCAGTACTTC.